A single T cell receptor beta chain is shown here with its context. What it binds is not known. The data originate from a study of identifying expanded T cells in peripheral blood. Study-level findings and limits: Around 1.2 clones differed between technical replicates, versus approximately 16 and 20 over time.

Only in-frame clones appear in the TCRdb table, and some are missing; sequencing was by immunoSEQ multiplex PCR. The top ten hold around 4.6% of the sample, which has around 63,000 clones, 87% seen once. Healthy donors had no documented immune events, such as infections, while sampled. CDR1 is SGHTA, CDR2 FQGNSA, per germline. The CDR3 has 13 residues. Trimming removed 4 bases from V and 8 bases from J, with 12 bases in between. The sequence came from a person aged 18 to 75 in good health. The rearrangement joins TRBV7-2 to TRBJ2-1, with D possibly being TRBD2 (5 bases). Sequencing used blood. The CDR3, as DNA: TGTGCCAGCAGCTCAGCATGGGAGTATGAGCAGTTCTTC. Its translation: CASSSAWEYEQFF.